What follows are 20 T cell receptor beta chains derived from one specimen sequenced in a study of Graves' ophthalmopathy and Graves' hyperthyroidism. Beta-chain TCR CDR3 regions were amplified from RNA transcripts. RT-PCR was first run with HTBI primers, then multiplex PCR in a second round. Each CDR3 protein gets one entry after TCRdb re-called the multiplex PCR reads with MiXCR. The sample carries roughly 610,000 distinct CDR3 sequences, about a fifth recorded once. The sequencing input was peripheral blood. These receptors were taken from a woman aged 18-29 years with stable Graves' hyperthyroidism. Some clones in this sample may be carry-over from other donors' samples.

The J gene is TRBJ2-2, the V gene TRBV6-1; no firm D call. V lost 7 bases, J lost 7 bases, and 16 bases lay in between. In germline, CDR1 is MNHNS, CDR2 SASEGT. This CDR3 has 14 amino acids. The chain's CDR3 is CASTWNRGFGELFF. CDR3 coding DNA: TGTGCCAGCACCTGGAACAGAGGATTCGGGGAGCTGTTTTTT.

In this sample, this clonotype turned up many times. The chain uses TRBV14 and TRBJ2-2, with D uncertain. Germline V gives CDR1 SGHDN, CDR2 FVKESK. This CDR3 has 14 amino acids. Trimming took off 0 bases at V and 4 bases at J, with 6 bases between the two ends. Here the CDR3 DNA reads TGTGCCAGCAGCCAAGATTGGGGCACCGGGGAGCTGTTTTTT. Its translation is CASSQDWGTGELFF.

V usage is TRBV15 and J usage is TRBJ2-7; 11 positions match TRBD1. This CDR3 has 15 amino acids. CDR1 and CDR2 (germline): LNHNV, YYDKDF (reference sequence). Trimming removed 3 bases from V and 5 bases from J; junction bases left unmatched: 6. DNA of the CDR3: TGTGCCACCAGCAGCTTTGGACAGGGGGCTGACGAGCAGTACTTC. Its translation is CATSSFGQGADEQYF.

The V call is TRBV7-3, the J call TRBJ2-2; the D is unclear. Germline CDR1 and CDR2: SGHTA and FQGTGA. CDR3 length: 14 amino acids. The V and J ends lost 6 bases and 6 bases respectively, with 14 bases between them. The CDR3, as DNA: TGTGCCAGCAGTCCCACCGGGCGGTCCGGGGAGCTGTTTTTT. It translates to CASSPTGRSGELFF. Variable domain in full (rest from reference TRBV7-3 and TRBJ2-2): GAGVSQTPSNKVTEKGKYVELRCDPISGHTALYWYRQSLGQGPEFLIYFQGTGAADDSGLPNDRFFAVRPEGSVSTLKIQRTERGDSAVYLCASSPTGRSGELFFGEGSRLTVL.

This clonotype was seen many times. DNA for the CDR3: TGTGCCAGCAGTCGGGAGGGGGGTATCGGGACTGAAGCTTTCTTT. Amino acid sequence: CASSREGGIGTEAFF. The V call is TRBV6-1, the J call TRBJ1-1; D is possibly TRBD1 (6 bases). The V gene lost 5 bases and the J gene lost 5 bases, with 18 bases spanning the gap. The CDR3 is 15 residues long. CDR1 MNHNS and CDR2 SASEGT come from the germline V gene.

The chain employs TRBV12-3 or TRBV12-4 and TRBJ2-5, with a weak D call TRBD2 (6 bases). There are 14 residues in the CDR3. V lost 3 bases to trimming and J lost 5 bases, with 13 bases between them. DNA of the CDR3: TGTGCCAGCAGTTTTGCGGGGACGGGCGAGACCCAGTACTTC. Its translation: CASSFAGTGETQYF.

This clonotype was counted only a few times. This chain connects TRBV11-2 to TRBJ2-6; D is undetermined. In germline, CDR1 is SGHAT, CDR2 FQNNGV. V was shortened by 1 base and J by 1 base, with 8 bases between the two germline ends. This CDR3 comprises 16 residues. CDR3 sequence: CASSLGMVSGANVLTF. DNA of the CDR3: TGTGCCAGCAGCTTAGGCATGGTTTCTGGGGCCAACGTCCTGACTTTC. The full variable domain, with the rest looked up from reference TRBV11-2 and TRBJ2-6, is EAGVAQSPRYKIIEKRQSVAFWCNPISGHATLYWYQQILGQGPKLLIQFQNNGVVDDSQLPKDRFSAERLKGVDSTLKIQPAKLEDSAVYLCASSLGMVSGANVLTFGAGSRLTVL.

Many counts were recorded for this clonotype. The genes are TRBV6-1 and TRBJ2-7, with 7 bases that match TRBD2. The J segment lost 0 bases and the V segment lost 6 bases, leaving 5 bases of the junction unmatched. This CDR3 contains 14 residues. The germline gives CDR1 MNHNS, CDR2 SASEGT. The CDR3 DNA reads TGTGCCAGCAGCCCCGGGAGGCACTCCTACGAGCAGTACTTC. Translation: CASSPGRHSYEQYF.

This clonotype has a count of ten or more. V gene TRBV4-2 combines with J gene TRBJ1-6; D uncertain. Trimming removed 0 bases at V and 10 bases at J, with 19 bases between. The V gene's germline CDR1 is LGHNA and CDR2 YNFKEQ. This CDR3 contains 17 residues. The CDR3 sequence: CASSQDLKWRVDSPLHF. CDR3 in DNA: TGTGCCAGCAGCCAAGATTTGAAATGGCGGGTAGACTCACCCCTCCACTTT.

The table lists this clonotype with a few counts. The rearrangement links TRBV12-3 or TRBV12-4 to TRBJ1-5; 10 nucleotides match TRBD1. The CDR3 has 15 residues. The trim removed 7 bases at V and 4 bases at J, leaving 7 bases unmatched. This CDR3 is CASTRDRGNNQPQHF. CDR3 sequence (DNA): TGTGCCAGCACCCGGGACAGGGGTAATAATCAGCCCCAGCATTTT.

This clonotype was seen repeatedly, ten times or more. The genes are TRBV6-1 and TRBJ2-7, with 13 bases fitting TRBD2. The CDR3 length is 15 residues. Trimming at V came to 8 bases and at J to 3 bases, leaving 7 bases not matched to a gene. CDR1 and CDR2 (germline): MNHNS, SASEGT. The DNA of the CDR3 is TGTGCCAGCGGCCGGACTAGCGGGAGTAACTACGAGCAGTACTTC. Protein product: CASGRTSGSNYEQYF.

This clonotype was detected many times. This chain connects TRBV24-1 to TRBJ2-5; a weak D match, TRBD2 (7 bases). CDR3 length equals 15 residues. From germline, CDR1 is KGHDR and CDR2 SFDVKD. Trimming took off 4 bases at V and 5 bases at J, with 16 bases between the two ends. This chain's CDR3 is CATSEPRGGRETQYF. The CDR3 nucleotides read TGTGCCACCAGTGAACCCCGCGGGGGCAGGGAGACCCAGTACTTC.

V is TRBV6-2 or TRBV6-3 and J is TRBJ2-7; tentatively, D is TRBD2 (5 bases). Germline CDR1 MNHEY, CDR2 SVGEGT. CDR3 length: 16 amino acids. Trimming left V 2 bases short and J 2 bases short, with 16 bases between. The CDR3 DNA is TGTGCCAGCAGTTACGGACCGGGGTCGGACCCCTACGAGCAGTACTTC. Protein: CASSYGPGSDPYEQYF.

V usage is TRBV18 and J usage is TRBJ1-2; no reliable D call. CDR3 size: 13 residues. Germline CDR1 reads KGHSH; CDR2 reads LQKENI. V lost 1 base and J lost 3, with 6 bases in between. CDR3 sequence reads: CASSPQVDYGYTF. Here the CDR3 DNA reads TGTGCCAGCTCACCACAGGTGGACTATGGCTACACCTTC.

The table lists this clonotype with a count of one. This rearrangement joins TRBV28 to TRBJ1-5; D is ambiguous. V shed 3 bases and J shed 1 base, with 10 bases lying between them. Germline values: CDR1 MDHEN, CDR2 SYDVKM. This CDR3 is 15 amino acids long. The CDR3 nucleotides read TGTGCCAGCAGTTTGAGATTAAAAAGCAATCAGCCCCAGCATTTT. Protein: CASSLRLKSNQPQHF.

This clonotype has at least ten counts. This chain connects TRBV7-9 to TRBJ1-1, with a tentative D call TRBD1 (6 bases). The CDR3 runs 15 residues. The germline V gene has CDR1 SEHNR and CDR2 FQNEAQ (reference sequence). The ends were cut back, 0 bases at V and 3 bases at J, with 11 bases in the middle. The CDR3 nucleotides read TGTGCCAGCAGCTTAGCGGTAGGGGGAGACACTGAAGCTTTCTTT. It encodes CASSLAVGGDTEAFF.

This clonotype was counted at least ten times. The chain employs TRBV2 and TRBJ1-1; D gene ambiguous. This CDR3 region has 11 residues. V was cut by 5 bases and J by 10 bases, with 11 bases left in between. CDR1 and CDR2 from the germline V gene are SNHLY and FYNNEI. In DNA, the CDR3 is TGTGCCAGCAGTCAACAGATCCGAGCTTTCTTT. Translated, it gives CASSQQIRAFF.

This clonotype was seen ten or more times. The chain employs TRBV29-1 and TRBJ2-5, with a tentative D call TRBD1 (6 bases). Germline assignment: CDR1 SQVTM and CDR2 ANQGSEA. This CDR3 is built from 16 residues. Trimming shortened V by 0 bases and J by 3 bases, and 17 bases separated the two germline ends. CDR3 nucleotides: TGCAGCGTTGAAGATATCAGGGGTTCAAGAGAAGAGACCCAGTACTTC. As protein: CSVEDIRGSREETQYF.

This clonotype has a count of ten or more. CDR3 loop: CASSWGQGATGELFF. Here the CDR3 DNA reads TGTGCCAGCAGTTGGGGACAGGGGGCCACCGGGGAGCTGTTTTTT. V gene TRBV12-3 or TRBV12-4 combines with J gene TRBJ2-2; 12 positions agree with TRBD1. CDR3 length: 15 amino acids. The V segment lost 4 bases and the J segment 4 bases; nucleotides outside the gene matches: 1.

This clonotype was observed a few times. The V and J genes are TRBV18 and TRBJ1-2; TRBD1 agrees at 7 bases. Germline V gives CDR1 KGHSH, CDR2 LQKENI. Germline trimming cut 1 base from V and 4 bases from J; bases unmatched to any gene: 3. The CDR3 covers 14 residues. The CDR3 loop is CASSPQAGGYGYTF. For the CDR3, the DNA is TGTGCCAGCTCACCACAAGCAGGGGGCTATGGCTACACCTTC.